The 10 T cell receptor beta chains below were found in one sample sequenced in a study of blood T cells in healthy people across ages. A sample-barcoded 5' primer and a J-beta primer mix were used in a second PCR of roughly 7 to 11 cycles. TCRdb reprocessed the 5' RACE reads via MiXCR and lists one record per CDR3 protein. Of about 1.4 million distinct CDR3 sequences listed, approximately 59% are singletons. Sequenced material: blood. The source of these receptors is a young man in good health.

The V gene is TRBV29-1, the J gene TRBJ1-2, with 8 bases lining up with TRBD1. The ends lost 3 bases at V and 4 bases at J; junction bases unmatched: 4. The CDR3 contains 13 residues. Looked up from germline, CDR1 is SQVTM and CDR2 is ANQGSEA. The CDR3 loop reads CSVDRGLFYGYTF. The CDR3 DNA reads as TGCAGCGTTGACAGGGGGCTATTCTATGGCTACACCTTC.

The genes are TRBV7-9 and TRBJ2-4; possible D gene TRBD2, 6 bases. The end of the DNA is better explained by TRBJ2-5, so the J call may be wrong. The CDR3 loop spans 14 amino acids. Germline CDR1 is SEHNR and CDR2 is FQNEAQ (reference sequence). CDR3 sequence reads: CASSSTRSDKTQYF. DNA for the CDR3: TGTGCCAGCAGCTCGACTAGGTCGGACAAGACCCAGTACTTC.

The CDR3 region has the DNA TGTGCCAGCAGCGTCAGTGGGGCGCAAGAGACCCAGTACTTC. Amino acids: CASSVSGAQETQYF. V gene TRBV9 combines with J gene TRBJ2-5, with D possibly TRBD1 on 5 matching bases. Germline CDR1 is SGDLS and CDR2 is YYNGEE. V lost 2 bases and J lost 2, with 10 bases in between. CDR3 length: 14 amino acids.

This clonotype was observed many times. The CDR3 DNA follows: TGTGCCAGCAGAGGGACAGGGGGGTTCAATCAGCCCCAGCATTTT. This sequence encodes CASRGTGGFNQPQHF. V and J are TRBV27 and TRBJ1-5; 11 bases map to TRBD1. CDR3 length: 15 residues. V lost 6 bases, J lost 3 bases, and 4 bases stayed unmatched. Per the germline V gene, CDR1 is MNHEY and CDR2 is SMNVEV (reference sequence).

The J gene is TRBJ2-2, the V gene TRBV28; the D gene is possibly TRBD1 (6 bases). CDR3 length: 13 amino acids. Germline V gene data show CDR1 as MDHEN and CDR2 as SYDVKM. Trimming pared 9 bases from V and 6 bases from J, leaving 14 bases between. CDR3 amino acids: CASSVSGAGELFF. DNA of the CDR3: TGTGCCAGTAGTGTATCAGGGGCCGGGGAGCTGTTTTTT.

V and J are TRBV25-1 and TRBJ1-1; a weak D match, TRBD1 (5 bases). The CDR3 totals 12 residues. V lost 9 bases, J lost 0 bases, and 8 bases lay in between. The germline CDR1 and CDR2 sequences are MGHDK and SYGVNS. CDR3 in amino acids: CASGGLNTEAFF. The CDR3 nucleotides are TGTGCCAGTGGGGGATTGAACACTGAAGCTTTCTTT.

The chain links TRBV20-1 to TRBJ2-7, with TRBD2 matching 7 bases. This CDR3 region has 15 residues. V lost 3 bases, J lost 0 bases, and 8 bases stayed unmatched. Per the germline V gene, CDR1 is DFQATT and CDR2 is SNEGSKA (reference sequence). CDR3 coding DNA: TGCAGTGCTAGGGTTGCGGGAGTAAGCTCCTACGAGCAGTACTTC. Translated: CSARVAGVSSYEQYF.

This clonotype was observed a few times. V usage is TRBV5-1 and J usage is TRBJ2-3; D is possibly TRBD1 (6 bases). Germline-derived CDR1 and CDR2 are SGHRS and YFSETQ. The CDR3 has 16 residues. The germline V and J ends were trimmed by 1 base and 0 bases, with 12 bases remaining between them. In DNA form, the CDR3 reads TGCGCCAGCAGCTTGCCGCGACAGGTCAGCACAGATACGCAGTATTTT. Its translation: CASSLPRQVSTDTQYF. The whole variable domain, filled in from reference TRBV5-1 and TRBJ2-3, reads KAGVTQTPRYLIKTRGQQVTLSCSPISGHRSVSWYQQTPGQGLQFLFEYFSETQRNKGNFPGRFSGRQFSNSRSEMNVSTLELGDSALYLCASSLPRQVSTDTQYFGPGTRLTVL.

The rearrangement joins TRBV11-2 to TRBJ2-2, with TRBD2 identical over 13 bases. CDR1 and CDR2 (germline): SGHAT, FQNNGV. This CDR3 contains 16 residues. V lost 1 base, J lost 7 bases, and 3 bases stayed unmatched. CDR3: CASSLATSGRIGELFF. In nucleotides, the CDR3 is TGTGCCAGCAGCTTAGCGACTAGCGGGAGGATCGGGGAGCTGTTTTTT.

The chain couples TRBV5-5 to TRBJ1-1; the match to TRBD1 covers 7 bases. CDR3 size: 14 residues. Germline V lookup: CDR1 SGHKS, CDR2 YYEKEE (reference sequence). Trimming cost V 4 bases and J 0 bases; bases outside gene matches: 3. As DNA, the CDR3 is TGTGCCAGCAGCCCTCAGGGGGTGAACACTGAAGCTTTCTTT. Its translation is CASSPQGVNTEAFF.